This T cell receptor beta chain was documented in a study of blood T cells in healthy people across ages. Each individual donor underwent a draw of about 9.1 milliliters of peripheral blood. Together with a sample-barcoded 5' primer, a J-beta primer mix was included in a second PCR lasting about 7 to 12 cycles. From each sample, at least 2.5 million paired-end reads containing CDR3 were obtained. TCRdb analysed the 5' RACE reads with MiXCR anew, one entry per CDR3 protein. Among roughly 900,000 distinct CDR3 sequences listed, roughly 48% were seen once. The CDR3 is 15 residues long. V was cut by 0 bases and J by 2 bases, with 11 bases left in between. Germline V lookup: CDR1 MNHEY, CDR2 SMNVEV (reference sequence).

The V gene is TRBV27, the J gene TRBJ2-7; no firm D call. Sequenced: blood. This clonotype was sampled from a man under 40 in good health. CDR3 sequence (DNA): TGTGCCAGCAGTTTATCGGGCCACGAAACCTACGAGCAGTACTTC. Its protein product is CASSLSGHETYEQYF.